The 14 T cell receptor beta chains below were found in one sample sequenced in a study of shared clonotypes between healthy human individuals. Method: immunoSEQ multiplex PCR; TCRdb's copy keeps in-frame clones and lacks some. The sample contains millions of clones, approximately 92% of which appear only once. Sequenced input: naive CD4+ T cells sorted from blood. The subset is: CD45RA+ positively selected. Receptors were obtained from a man between 18 and 35 years old in good health.

The V and J genes are TRBV13 and TRBJ2-5; 10 nucleotides agree with TRBD2. The CDR3 has 16 residues. The V gene's germline CDR1 is PRHDT and CDR2 FYEKMQ (reference sequence). V lost 2 bases and J lost 4; bases outside the gene matches: 7. The CDR3 spells CASSLSQRGGGETQYF. CDR3 sequence (DNA): TGTGCCAGCAGCTTAAGTCAGCGGGGGGGAGGAGAGACCCAGTACTTC.

The genes are TRBV9 and TRBJ2-1, with a tentative D call TRBD1 (5 bases). V lost 4 bases to trimming and J lost 5 bases, with 7 bases between them. The CDR3 spans 12 residues. Germline V lookup: CDR1 SGDLS, CDR2 YYNGEE. The CDR3, as DNA: TGTGCCAGCAGCTTCAGGGACAATGAGCAGTTCTTC. This encodes CASSFRDNEQFF.

The rearrangement joins TRBV7-8 to TRBJ2-7; D is perhaps TRBD1 (6 bases). Per germline, CDR1 SGHVS and CDR2 FQNEAQ. The V gene lost 5 bases and the J gene lost 3 bases, with 11 bases spanning the gap. The CDR3 runs to 13 residues. The CDR3 bases are TGTGCCAGCAGCCCGAAGGACAGCTACGAGCAGTACTTC. It translates to CASSPKDSYEQYF.

This sequence joins TRBV27 and TRBJ1-3, with D perhaps TRBD1 (5 bases). The CDR3 covers 14 residues. Trimming removed 4 bases from V and 0 bases from J, with 7 bases in between. Germline CDR1 and CDR2: MNHEY and SMNVEV (reference sequence). The CDR3 sequence: CASSSGTSGNTIYF. DNA for the CDR3: TGTGCCAGCAGTTCCGGGACCTCTGGAAACACCATATATTTT.

This clone was detected only once. The chain has TRBV5-4 and TRBJ2-5; tentative D call: TRBD2 (6 bases). Germline assignment: CDR1 SGHNT and CDR2 YYREEE (reference sequence). This CDR3 is 15 amino acids long. Trimming left V 5 bases short and J 7 bases short, with 21 bases between. The CDR3 nucleotides are TGTGCCAGCAGTTCCGGGACCATTCAGGAGGGGACCCAGTACTTC. The encoded protein is CASSSGTIQEGTQYF.

V usage is TRBV28 and J usage is TRBJ2-3; D is possibly TRBD1 or TRBD2 (5 bases each). Germline CDR1 and CDR2: MDHEN and SYDVKM. Trimming left V 0 bases short and J 2 bases short, with 12 bases between. The CDR3 is made up of 16 amino acids. As DNA, the CDR3 is TGTGCCAGCAGTTTATGGCCCGGGGCCCACACAGATACGCAGTATTTT. Protein product: CASSLWPGAHTDTQYF.

The chain recombines TRBV30 with TRBJ2-7; the match to TRBD1 covers 7 bases. The CDR3 is 14 amino acids. Germline V CDR1 and CDR2: GTSNPN, SVGIG (reference sequence). V lost 5 bases and J lost 1; bases outside the gene matches: 8. As DNA, the CDR3 is TGTGCCTGGGACCCGGGACAGATATCCTACGAGCAGTACTTC. As protein: CAWDPGQISYEQYF. Based on the CDR3 plus reference TRBV30 and TRBJ2-7, the full variable domain is SQTIHQWPATLVQPVGSPLSLECTVEGTSNPNLYWYRQAAGRGLQLLFYSVGIGQISSEVPQNLSASRPQDRQFILSSKKLLLSDSGFYLCAWDPGQISYEQYFGPGTRLTVT.

This clone was observed a single time. The V gene is TRBV6-6, the J gene TRBJ1-1; no firm D call. V was shortened by 2 bases and J by 3 bases, with 16 bases between the two germline ends. CDR3 length equals 16 residues. Germline V gene sequence: CDR1 MNHNY, CDR2 SVGAGI (reference sequence). CDR3 bases: TGTGCCAGCAGTTACCCGAGTCACGGGGTGGACACTGAAGCTTTCTTT. Its translation: CASSYPSHGVDTEAFF.

This clone was observed a single time. V usage is TRBV9 and J usage is TRBJ1-1; 7 positions match TRBD1. V lost 4 bases to trimming and J lost 2 bases; unmatched junction nucleotides: 8. This CDR3 is built from 15 residues. Germline CDR1 reads SGDLS; CDR2 reads YYNGEE. The CDR3 is CASSPRQGINTEAFF. CDR3 nucleotides: TGTGCCAGCAGCCCCAGACAGGGCATAAACACTGAAGCTTTCTTT.

The gene calls are TRBV10-2 and TRBJ2-1, with 9 nucleotides matching TRBD2. The CDR3 contains 15 residues. The V gene end was trimmed by 8 bases and the J gene end by 7 bases; junction bases not matched to a gene: 12. Germline V gene lookup returns CDR1 WSHSY and CDR2 SAAADI. CDR3 loop: CASGSLAGGRNEQFF. CDR3 DNA: TGCGCCAGCGGGTCCCTGGCGGGGGGGCGTAATGAGCAGTTCTTC.

The chain combines TRBV2 with TRBJ2-7; maybe TRBD1 (6 bases). CDR1 SNHLY and CDR2 FYNNEI come from the germline V gene. The CDR3 contains 14 residues. Trimming shortened V by 7 bases and J by 0 bases, and 13 bases separated the two germline ends. This chain's CDR3 is CASTTQGFSYEQYF. CDR3 DNA sequence: TGTGCCAGCACTACTCAGGGGTTCTCCTACGAGCAGTACTTC.

Here the CDR3 DNA reads TGTGCCAGCAGCGTAGGAGCTAGCGGGGTGGCCTACGAGCAGTACTTC. Protein: CASSVGASGVAYEQYF. The rearrangement links TRBV5-4 to TRBJ2-7; 9 bases are a match to TRBD2. The CDR3 is 16 residues long. J gave up 2 bases and V 4 bases, and 10 bases lay outside the gene matches. Germline V gene lookup returns CDR1 SGHNT and CDR2 YYREEE (reference sequence).

The V gene is TRBV10-1, the J gene TRBJ2-7; 10 bases agree with TRBD1. Germline assignment: CDR1 WNHNN and CDR2 SYGVQD (reference sequence). Trimming cost V 3 bases and J 7 bases; bases outside gene matches: 9. This CDR3 comprises 15 residues. The CDR3: CASSDLRDRGGEQYF. The CDR3 DNA sequence: TGCGCCAGCAGTGATCTCCGGGACAGGGGAGGGGAGCAGTACTTC.

This sequence joins TRBV5-1 and TRBJ2-5, with D possibly being TRBD2 (5 bases). CDR3 length: 15 amino acids. Trimming cost V 3 bases and J 2 bases, with 14 bases left between them. Germline CDR1 reads SGHRS; CDR2 reads YFSETQ. The CDR3 DNA sequence: TGCGCCAGCAGCTCCAACGGGATCCTTCAAGAGACCCAGTACTTC. Translated, it gives CASSSNGILQETQYF.